These T cell receptor beta chains were read from a single sample in a study of T cell clones after liver transplantation. Here immunoSEQ multiplex PCR was the method, and the copy in TCRdb shows in-frame clones only, minus some. The data show roughly 23,000 clones, with 90% to 95% seen just once and around 25% held by the top ten. Sequencing used CD8+ T cells from blood, obtained around 25 months after liver transplant. These receptors all come from a human patient who received a liver transplant. These T cells may partly come from the graft donor. CDR3s include the opening cysteine and the closing phenylalanine or tryptophan. The D gene is left open where the match is weak.

j_call v_call d_call cdr3_aa cdr3_nt
TRBJ1-5 TRBV27 TRBD1 CASSFPPGQGNNQPQHF TGTGCCAGCAGTTTCCCCCCAGGACAGGGCAACAATCAGCCCCAGCATTTT
TRBJ2-1 TRBV28 - CASSSPGVGSSYNEQFF TGTGCCAGCAGTTCCCCGGGGGTCGGGAGCTCCTACAATGAGCAGTTCTTC
TRBJ1-3 TRBV13 - CASSPPNSGNTIYF TGTGCCAGCAGCCCACCTAACTCTGGAAACACCATATATTTT
TRBJ2-5 TRBV7-6 TRBD1 CASSFPGQGATRNQYF TGTGCCAGCAGCTTCCCGGGACAGGGGGCTACTAGAAACCAGTACTTC
TRBJ2-7 TRBV2 - CASSGGRVSQYF TGTGCCAGCAGTGGGGGCAGGGTATCGCAGTACTTC
TRBJ1-5 TRBV28 - CASSLPPPRMDQPQHF TGTGCCAGCAGTTTGCCGCCTCCCAGGATGGATCAGCCCCAGCATTTT
TRBJ2-1 TRBV4-3 TRBD2 CASSHKPGLAGGPNEQFF TGCGCCAGCAGCCATAAACCGGGACTAGCGGGAGGGCCGAATGAGCAGTTCTTC
TRBJ1-1 TRBV4-3 TRBD1 CASSQDRQGFMLLGTEAFF TGCGCCAGCAGCCAGGACCGACAGGGCTTTATGTTGTTGGGCACTGAAGCTTTCTTT
TRBJ2-1 TRBV6-6 TRBD2 CASSYGGDSYNEQFF TGTGCCAGCAGTTACGGGGGGGACTCCTACAATGAGCAGTTCTTC
TRBJ2-7 TRBV7-8 TRBD1 CASSRRGTYEQYF TGTGCCAGCAGCCGCAGGGGGACCTACGAGCAGTACTTC